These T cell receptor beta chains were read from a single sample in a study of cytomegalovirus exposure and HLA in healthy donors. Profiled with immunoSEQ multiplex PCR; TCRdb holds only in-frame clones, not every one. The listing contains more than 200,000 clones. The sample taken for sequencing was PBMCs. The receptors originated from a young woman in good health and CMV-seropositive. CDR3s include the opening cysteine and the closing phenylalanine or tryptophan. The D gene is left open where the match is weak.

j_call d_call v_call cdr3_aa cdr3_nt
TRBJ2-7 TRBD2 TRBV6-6 CASSYRSGGSTYEQYF TGTGCCAGCAGTTACAGAAGCGGGGGCAGTACCTACGAGCAGTACTTC
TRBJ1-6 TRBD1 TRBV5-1 CASSSSGTGFNSPLHF TGCGCCAGCAGCTCCTCGGGGACAGGGTTCAATTCACCCCTCCACTTT
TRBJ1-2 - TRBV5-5 CASSPPEEANYGYTF TGTGCCAGCAGCCCCCCCGAGGAGGCTAACTATGGCTACACCTTC
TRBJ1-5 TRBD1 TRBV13 CASSLRQGPPHF TGTGCCAGCAGCCTCCGACAGGGCCCTCCTCATTTT
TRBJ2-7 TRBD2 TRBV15 CATSRDSGGPNSYEQYF TGTGCCACCAGCAGAGATTCGGGGGGGCCCAACTCCTACGAGCAGTACTTC
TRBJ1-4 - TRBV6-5 CASSYGPLGKLFF TGTGCCAGCAGTTACGGGCCATTGGGAAAACTGTTTTTT
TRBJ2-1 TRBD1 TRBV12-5 CASGLRTGVSGNEQFF TGTGCTAGTGGTTTGCGGACAGGGGTTTCTGGCAATGAGCAGTTCTTC
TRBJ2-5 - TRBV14 CASSVSQETQYF TGTGCCAGCAGCGTTAGTCAAGAGACCCAGTACTTC
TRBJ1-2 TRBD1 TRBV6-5 CASKLQGKDSGYTF TGTGCCAGCAAGCTACAGGGGAAGGATAGTGGCTACACCTTC
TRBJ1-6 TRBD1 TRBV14 CASSRQGPRSYNSPLHF TGTGCCAGCAGTCGACAGGGGCCGAGGTCCTATAATTCACCCCTCCACTTT
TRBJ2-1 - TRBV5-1 CASSLFPSVNEQFF TGCGCCAGCAGCTTGTTTCCCTCGGTAAATGAGCAGTTCTTC
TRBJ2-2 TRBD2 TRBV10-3 CAISGRGLANSGELFF TGTGCCATCAGTGGTAGGGGACTAGCGAACTCCGGGGAGCTGTTTTTT
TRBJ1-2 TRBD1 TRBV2 CASSEDWTGHGYTF TGTGCCAGCAGTGAAGACTGGACAGGGCATGGCTACACCTTC
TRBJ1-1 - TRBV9 CASSVVVRATEAFF TGTGCCAGCAGCGTAGTTGTCAGGGCGACTGAAGCTTTCTTT
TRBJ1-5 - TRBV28 CASRRQGQNQPQHF TGTGCCAGCAGAAGGCAGGGACAAAATCAGCCCCAGCATTTT
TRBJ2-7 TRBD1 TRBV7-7 CASSLEQGLNYEQYF TGTGCCAGCAGCTTAGAACAGGGGCTCAACTACGAGCAGTACTTC
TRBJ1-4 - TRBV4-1 CASSPSAAPTHEKLFF TGCGCCAGCAGCCCCTCCGCCGCCCCTACTCATGAAAAACTGTTTTTT
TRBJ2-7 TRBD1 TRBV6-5 CASSYSRDSYEQYF TGTGCCAGCAGTTATTCCCGGGACAGCTACGAGCAGTACTTC
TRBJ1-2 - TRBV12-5 CASGMWGGFYGYTF TGTGCTAGTGGGATGTGGGGGGGGTTCTATGGCTACACCTTC
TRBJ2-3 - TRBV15 CATSRVRATDTQYF TGTGCCACCAGCAGAGTTCGAGCTACAGATACGCAGTATTTT
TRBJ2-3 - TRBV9 CASSVVLGTDTQYF TGTGCCAGCAGCGTAGTTCTCGGTACAGATACGCAGTATTTT
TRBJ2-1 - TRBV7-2 CASSLSAGNEQFF TGTGCCAGCAGCTTATCGGCGGGCAATGAGCAGTTCTTC
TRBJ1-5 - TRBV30 CAWNGDGNQPQHF TGTGCCTGGAACGGGGATGGCAATCAGCCCCAGCATTTT
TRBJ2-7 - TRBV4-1 CASSQVSGETYEQYF TGCGCCAGCAGCCAAGTCTCTGGTGAGACCTACGAGCAGTACTTC
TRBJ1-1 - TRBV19 CASRPGTLNTEAFF TGTGCCAGTAGACCTGGGACACTGAACACTGAAGCTTTCTTT
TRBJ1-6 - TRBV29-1 CSVADVAGSPLHF TGCAGCGTAGCGGACGTCGCAGGTTCACCCCTCCACTTT
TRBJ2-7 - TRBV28 CASSLATRLQTYEQYF TGTGCCAGCAGTTTAGCCACCAGGTTGCAGACCTACGAGCAGTACTTC
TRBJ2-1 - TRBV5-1 CASRVQAVVGGQFF TGCGCCAGCAGAGTTCAAGCGGTCGTTGGCGGGCAGTTCTTC
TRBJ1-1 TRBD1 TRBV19 CASSMARTGRSEAFF TGTGCCAGTAGTATGGCCCGGACAGGGAGGTCCGAAGCTTTCTTT
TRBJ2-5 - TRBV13 CASSLGQGTGETQYF TGTGCCAGCAGCTTAGGCCAGGGAACTGGTGAGACCCAGTACTTC
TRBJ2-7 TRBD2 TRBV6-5 CASRLGGSSYEQYF TGTGCCAGCAGGTTGGGGGGGAGCTCCTACGAGCAGTACTTC
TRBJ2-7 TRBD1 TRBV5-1 CASSLQGAVSYEQYF TGCGCCAGCAGCTTGCAGGGGGCAGTCTCCTACGAGCAGTACTTC
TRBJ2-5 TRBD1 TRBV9 CASSVFDRGDETQYF TGTGCCAGCAGCGTCTTCGACAGGGGAGACGAGACCCAGTACTTC
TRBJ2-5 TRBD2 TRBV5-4 CASSLVGAGGPRETQYF TGTGCCAGCAGCTTGGTAGGCGCGGGAGGGCCCCGGGAGACCCAGTACTTC
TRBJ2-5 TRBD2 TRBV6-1 CASIRLAGAGETQYF TGTGCCAGCATACGACTAGCGGGAGCGGGAGAGACCCAGTACTTC
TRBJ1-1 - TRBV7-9 CASSLEGVGTEAFF TGTGCCAGCAGCTTAGAGGGGGTAGGCACTGAAGCTTTCTTT
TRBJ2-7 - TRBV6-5 CASSSPRQVSYEQYF TGTGCCAGCAGTTCCCCGAGACAGGTCTCCTACGAGCAGTACTTC
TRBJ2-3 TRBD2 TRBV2 CASSLAEGTNTQYF TGTGCCAGCAGTCTAGCGGAGGGCACGAATACGCAGTATTTT
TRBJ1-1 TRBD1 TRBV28 CASSFRGKTGLPTEAFF TGTGCCAGCAGTTTCCGGGGAAAGACAGGGTTACCCACTGAAGCTTTCTTT
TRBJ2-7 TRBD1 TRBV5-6 CASSLDRVHEQYF TGTGCCAGCAGCTTAGACAGGGTCCACGAGCAGTACTTC
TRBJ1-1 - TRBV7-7 CASSLSVNTEAFF TGTGCCAGCAGCTTATCTGTGAACACTGAAGCTTTCTTT
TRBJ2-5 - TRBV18 CASSPVQAPGVAQYF TGTGCCAGCTCACCGGTTCAGGCCCCCGGGGTGGCCCAGTACTTC
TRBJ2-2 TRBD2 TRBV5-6 CASIRERGHTGELFF TGTGCCAGCATCCGGGAGCGGGGCCACACCGGGGAGCTGTTTTTT
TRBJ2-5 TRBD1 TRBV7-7 CASSGQVSETQYF TGTGCCAGCAGTGGACAGGTATCAGAGACCCAGTACTTC
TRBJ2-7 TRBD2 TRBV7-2 CASSLGLAAYEQYF TGTGCCAGCAGCTTAGGGCTAGCGGCCTACGAGCAGTACTTC
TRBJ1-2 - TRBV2 CASSLRRDKTNYGYTF TGTGCCAGCAGTCTACGCCGGGACAAAACTAACTATGGCTACACCTTC
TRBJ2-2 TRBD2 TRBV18 CASSRRELAGTNTGELFF TGTGCCAGCTCACGGCGCGAACTAGCGGGTACGAACACCGGGGAGCTGTTTTTT